This T cell receptor (beta chain) comes out of a study of blood T cell repertoires in COVID-19. The germline CDR1 and CDR2 sequences are MDHEN and SYDVKM. The CDR3 contains 13 residues. V was shortened by 3 bases and J by 8 bases, with 10 bases between the two germline ends. Participant age was roughly 18 to 89 years, and participants resided in 24 US areas. Original handling: Reference gene primer amplification gave nucleated cell count estimates. Clones were sequenced by immunoSEQ multiplex PCR, and TCRdb holds only the in-frame ones, with some missing. V and J calls and clone size come straight from that table; D and trimming were deduced from the DNA. Of about 430,000 clones listed, approximately 92% are singletons.

The sequencing input was PBMCs or T cells enriched from blood (not recorded which). The V call is TRBV28, the J call TRBJ1-4, with D possibly being TRBD1 (5 bases). The clonotype originates from a young man who had recovered from COVID-19. CDR3 in DNA: TGTGCCAGCAGTTTTAGGGGTGACGAAAAACTGTTTTTT. Protein sequence: CASSFRGDEKLFF. Variable domain in full (rest from reference TRBV28 and TRBJ1-4): DVKVTQSSRYLVKRTGEKVFLECVQDMDHENMFWYRQDPGLGLRLIYFSYDVKMKEKGDIPEGYSVSREKKERFSLILESASTNQTSMYLCASSFRGDEKLFFGSGTQLSVL.